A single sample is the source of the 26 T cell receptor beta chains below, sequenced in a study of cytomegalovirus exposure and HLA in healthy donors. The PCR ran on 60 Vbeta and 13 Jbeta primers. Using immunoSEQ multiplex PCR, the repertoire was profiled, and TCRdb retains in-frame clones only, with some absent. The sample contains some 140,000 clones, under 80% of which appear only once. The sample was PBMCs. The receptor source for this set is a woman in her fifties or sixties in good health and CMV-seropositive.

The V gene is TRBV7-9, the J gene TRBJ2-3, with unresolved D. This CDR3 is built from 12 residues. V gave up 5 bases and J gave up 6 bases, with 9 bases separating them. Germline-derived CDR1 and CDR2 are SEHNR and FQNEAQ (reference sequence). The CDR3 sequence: CASSLDSDTQYF. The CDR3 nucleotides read TGTGCCAGCAGCCTCGACTCCGATACGCAGTATTTT.

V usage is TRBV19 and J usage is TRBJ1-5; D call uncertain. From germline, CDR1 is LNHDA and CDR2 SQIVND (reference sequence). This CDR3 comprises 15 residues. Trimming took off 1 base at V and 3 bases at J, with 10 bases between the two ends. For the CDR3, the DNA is TGTGCCAGTAGTATAGTATCAGGTCTCAATCAGCCCCAGCATTTT. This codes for CASSIVSGLNQPQHF.

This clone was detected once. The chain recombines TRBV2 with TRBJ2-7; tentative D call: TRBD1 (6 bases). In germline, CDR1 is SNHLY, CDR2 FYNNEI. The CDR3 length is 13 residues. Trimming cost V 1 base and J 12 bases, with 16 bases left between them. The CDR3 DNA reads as TGTGCCAGCAGTGAAGGGGTTGGGGGCGAGGCGTACTTC. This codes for CASSEGVGGEAYF.

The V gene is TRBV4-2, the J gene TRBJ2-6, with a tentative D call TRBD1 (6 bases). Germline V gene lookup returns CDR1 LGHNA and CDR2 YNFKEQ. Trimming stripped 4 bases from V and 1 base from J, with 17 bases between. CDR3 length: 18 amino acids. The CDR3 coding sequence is TGTGCCAGCAGCCCCCACGGACAGATTAGTTCTGGGGCCAACGTCCTGACTTTC. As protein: CASSPHGQISSGANVLTF.

In DNA form, the CDR3 reads TGTGCCAGCAGCCCCCGGACTAGCGGAAGCTCCTACAATGAGCAGTTCTTC. Translated, it gives CASSPRTSGSSYNEQFF. The V gene is TRBV7-6, the J gene TRBJ2-1, with TRBD2 identical over 10 bases. Trimming at V came to 5 bases and at J to 0 bases, leaving 7 bases not matched to a gene. The length of the CDR3 is 17 residues. Germline V gene data show CDR1 as SGHVS and CDR2 as FNYEAQ.

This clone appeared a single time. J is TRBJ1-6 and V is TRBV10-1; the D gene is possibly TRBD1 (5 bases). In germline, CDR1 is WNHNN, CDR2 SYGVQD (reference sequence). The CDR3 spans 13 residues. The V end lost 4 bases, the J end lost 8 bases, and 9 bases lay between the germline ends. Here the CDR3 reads CASSGQLHSPLHF. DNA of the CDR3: TGCGCCAGCAGTGGACAGTTACATTCACCCCTCCACTTT.

CDR3 nucleotide sequence: TGTGCCAGCAGTTTGACCGGGGGGGAACACGAGCAGTACTTC. Translating it yields CASSLTGGEHEQYF. This chain uses TRBV28 with TRBJ2-7; 8 nucleotides align to TRBD2. V was clipped by 3 bases and J by 5 bases; unmatched bases: 6. The CDR3 is 14 residues long. Germline values: CDR1 MDHEN, CDR2 SYDVKM.

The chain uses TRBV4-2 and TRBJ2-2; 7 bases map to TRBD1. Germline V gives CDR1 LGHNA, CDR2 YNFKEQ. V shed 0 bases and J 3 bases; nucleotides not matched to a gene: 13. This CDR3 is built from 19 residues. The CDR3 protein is CASSQDRQGKGWDTGELFF. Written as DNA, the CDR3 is TGTGCCAGCAGCCAAGATCGACAGGGAAAGGGATGGGACACCGGGGAGCTGTTTTTT.

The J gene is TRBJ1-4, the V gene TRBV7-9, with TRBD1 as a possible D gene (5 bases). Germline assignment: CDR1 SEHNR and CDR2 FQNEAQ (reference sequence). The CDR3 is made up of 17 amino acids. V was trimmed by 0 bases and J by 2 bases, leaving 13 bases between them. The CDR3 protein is CASSLALGGGTNEKLFF. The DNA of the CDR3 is TGTGCCAGCAGCTTAGCGCTTGGTGGGGGGACTAATGAAAAACTGTTTTTT.

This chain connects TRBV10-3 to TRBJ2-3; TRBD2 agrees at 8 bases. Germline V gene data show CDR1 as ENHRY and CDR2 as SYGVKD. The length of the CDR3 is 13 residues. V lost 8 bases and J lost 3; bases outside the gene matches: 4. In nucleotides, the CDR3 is TGTGCCATCTCCGGGACTAGGACAGATACGCAGTATTTT. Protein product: CAISGTRTDTQYF.

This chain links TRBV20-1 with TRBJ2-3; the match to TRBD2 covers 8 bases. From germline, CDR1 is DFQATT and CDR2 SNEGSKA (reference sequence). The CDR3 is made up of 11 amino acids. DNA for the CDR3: TGCAGCCCGGGGGGGTCCTGGGGGCAGTATTTT. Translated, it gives CSPGGSWGQYF.

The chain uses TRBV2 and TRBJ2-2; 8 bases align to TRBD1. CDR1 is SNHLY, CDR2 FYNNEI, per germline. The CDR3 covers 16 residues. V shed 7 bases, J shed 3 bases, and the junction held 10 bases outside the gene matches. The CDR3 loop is CASTQTGDPYTGELFF. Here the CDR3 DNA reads TGTGCCAGCACGCAGACAGGGGACCCATACACCGGGGAGCTGTTTTTT.

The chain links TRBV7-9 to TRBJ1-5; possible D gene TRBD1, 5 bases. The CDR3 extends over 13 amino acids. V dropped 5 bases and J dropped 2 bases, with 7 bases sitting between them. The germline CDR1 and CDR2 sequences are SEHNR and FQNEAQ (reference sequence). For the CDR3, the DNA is TGTGCCAGCAGCCCGGGGGGCAATCAGCCCCAGCATTTT. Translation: CASSPGGNQPQHF.

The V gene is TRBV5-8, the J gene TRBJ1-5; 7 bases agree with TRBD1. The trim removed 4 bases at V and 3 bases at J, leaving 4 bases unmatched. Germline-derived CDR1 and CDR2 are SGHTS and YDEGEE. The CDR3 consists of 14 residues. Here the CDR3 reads CASSQGQINQPQHF. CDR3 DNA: TGTGCCAGCAGCCAGGGACAGATCAATCAGCCCCAGCATTTT.

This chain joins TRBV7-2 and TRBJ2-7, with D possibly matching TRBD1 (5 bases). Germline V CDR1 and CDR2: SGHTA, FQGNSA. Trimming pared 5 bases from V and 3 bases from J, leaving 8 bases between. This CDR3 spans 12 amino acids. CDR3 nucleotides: TGTGCCAGCAGCGCCCAGGGCTACGAGCAGTACTTC. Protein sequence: CASSAQGYEQYF.

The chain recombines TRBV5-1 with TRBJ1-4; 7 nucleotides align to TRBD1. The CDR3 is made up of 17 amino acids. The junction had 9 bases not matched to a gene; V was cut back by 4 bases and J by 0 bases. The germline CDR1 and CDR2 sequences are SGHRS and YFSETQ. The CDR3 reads CASSVTGRPATNEKLFF. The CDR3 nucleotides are TGCGCCAGCAGCGTGACAGGGAGACCCGCAACTAATGAAAAACTGTTTTTT.

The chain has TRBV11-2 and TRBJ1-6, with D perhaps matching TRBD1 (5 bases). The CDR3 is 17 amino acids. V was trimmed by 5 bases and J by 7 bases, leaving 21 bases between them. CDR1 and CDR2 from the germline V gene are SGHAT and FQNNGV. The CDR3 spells CASSPQRGSGWNSPLHF. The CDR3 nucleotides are TGTGCCAGCAGCCCACAACGGGGGTCGGGGTGGAATTCACCCCTCCACTTT.

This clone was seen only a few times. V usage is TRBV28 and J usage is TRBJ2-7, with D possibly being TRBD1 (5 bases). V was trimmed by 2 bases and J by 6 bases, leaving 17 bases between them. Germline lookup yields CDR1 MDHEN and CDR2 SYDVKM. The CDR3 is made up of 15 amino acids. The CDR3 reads CASSLHGREGGEQYF. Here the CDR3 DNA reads TGTGCCAGCAGTTTACATGGCAGGGAAGGTGGCGAGCAGTACTTC.

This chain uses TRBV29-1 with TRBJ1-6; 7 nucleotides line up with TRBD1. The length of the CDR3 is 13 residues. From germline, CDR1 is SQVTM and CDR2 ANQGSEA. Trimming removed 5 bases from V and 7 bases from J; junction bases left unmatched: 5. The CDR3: CSVMAGGNSPLHF. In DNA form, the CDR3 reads TGCAGCGTTATGGCAGGGGGAAATTCACCCCTCCACTTT.

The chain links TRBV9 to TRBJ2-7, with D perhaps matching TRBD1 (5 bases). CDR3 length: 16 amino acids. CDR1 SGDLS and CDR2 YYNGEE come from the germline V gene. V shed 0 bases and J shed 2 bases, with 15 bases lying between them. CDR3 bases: TGTGCCAGCAGCGTAGCCGGGCAGGGTAGGGCCTACGAGCAGTACTTC. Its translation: CASSVAGQGRAYEQYF. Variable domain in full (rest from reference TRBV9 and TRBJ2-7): DSGVTQTPKHLITATGQRVTLRCSPRSGDLSVYWYQQSLDQGLQFLIQYYNGEERAKGNILERFSAQQFPDLHSELNLSSLELGDSALYFCASSVAGQGRAYEQYFGPGTRLTVT.

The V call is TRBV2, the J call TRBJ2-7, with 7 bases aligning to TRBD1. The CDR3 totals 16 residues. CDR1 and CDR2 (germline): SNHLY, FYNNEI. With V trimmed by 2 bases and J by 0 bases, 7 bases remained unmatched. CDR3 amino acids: CASSESGTETSYEQYF. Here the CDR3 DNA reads TGTGCCAGCAGTGAAAGTGGGACAGAGACCTCCTACGAGCAGTACTTC. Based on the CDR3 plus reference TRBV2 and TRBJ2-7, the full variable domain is EPEVTQTPSHQVTQMGQEVILRCVPISNHLYFYWYRQILGQKVEFLVSFYNNEISEKSEIFDDQFSVERPDGSNFTLKIRSTKLEDSAMYFCASSESGTETSYEQYFGPGTRLTVT.

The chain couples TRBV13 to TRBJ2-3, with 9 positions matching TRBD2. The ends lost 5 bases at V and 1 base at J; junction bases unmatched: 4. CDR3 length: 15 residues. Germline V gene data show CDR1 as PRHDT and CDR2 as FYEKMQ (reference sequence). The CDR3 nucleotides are TGTGCCAGCAGCCCCCGCGGGGGGGGCACAGATACGCAGTATTTT. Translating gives CASSPRGGGTDTQYF.

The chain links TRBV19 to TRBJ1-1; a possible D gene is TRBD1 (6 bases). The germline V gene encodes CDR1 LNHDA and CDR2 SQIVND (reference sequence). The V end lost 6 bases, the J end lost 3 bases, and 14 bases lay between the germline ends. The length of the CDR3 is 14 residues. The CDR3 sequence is CASSDRTGHTEAFF. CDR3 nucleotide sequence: TGTGCCAGTAGCGACAGGACGGGGCACACTGAAGCTTTCTTT.

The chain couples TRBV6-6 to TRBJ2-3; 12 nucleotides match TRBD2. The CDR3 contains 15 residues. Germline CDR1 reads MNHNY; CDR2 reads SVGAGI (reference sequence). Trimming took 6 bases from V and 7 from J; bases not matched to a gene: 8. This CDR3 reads CASRLTSGGRHTQYF. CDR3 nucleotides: TGTGCCAGCAGACTGACTAGCGGGGGTAGACATACGCAGTATTTT.

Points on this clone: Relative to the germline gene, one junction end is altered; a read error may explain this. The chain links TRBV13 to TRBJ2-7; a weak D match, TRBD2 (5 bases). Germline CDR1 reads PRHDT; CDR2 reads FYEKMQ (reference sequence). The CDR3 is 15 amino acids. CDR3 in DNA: TGTGCCAGCAGCTCACGAGGAGGATTCACCTACGGGCAGTACTTC. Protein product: CASSSRGGFTYGQYF.

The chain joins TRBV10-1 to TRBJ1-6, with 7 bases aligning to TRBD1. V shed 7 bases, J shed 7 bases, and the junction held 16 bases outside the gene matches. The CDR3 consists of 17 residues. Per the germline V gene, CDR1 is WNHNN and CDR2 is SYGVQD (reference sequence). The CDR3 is CASKGQWCPEGNSPLHF. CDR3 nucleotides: TGCGCCAGCAAGGGACAGTGGTGTCCGGAGGGAAATTCACCCCTCCACTTT.